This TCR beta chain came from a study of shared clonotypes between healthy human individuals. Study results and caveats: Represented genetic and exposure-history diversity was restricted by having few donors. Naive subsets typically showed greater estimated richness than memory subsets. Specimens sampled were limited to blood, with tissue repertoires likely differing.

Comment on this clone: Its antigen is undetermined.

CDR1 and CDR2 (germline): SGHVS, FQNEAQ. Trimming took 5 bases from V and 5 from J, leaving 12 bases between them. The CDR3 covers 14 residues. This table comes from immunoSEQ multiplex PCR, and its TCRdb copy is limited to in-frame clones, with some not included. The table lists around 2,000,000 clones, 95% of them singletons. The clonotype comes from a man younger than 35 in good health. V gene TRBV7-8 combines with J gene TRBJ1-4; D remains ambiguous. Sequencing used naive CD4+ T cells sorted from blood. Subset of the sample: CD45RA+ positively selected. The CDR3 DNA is TGTGCCAGCAGCCCCCCTATGGGGAATGAAAAACTGTTTTTT. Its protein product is CASSPPMGNEKLFF.